This T cell receptor (beta chain) is drawn from a study of T cells in Graves' hyperthyroidism and ophthalmopathy (dated 2019 in TCRdb). With respect to the entire study: Peripheral blood samples were taken at the time of initial diagnosis, prior to any treatment. TCR V-J signatures able to tell the groups apart were searched for in a discovery cohort of 100 or so patients, of whom about 40 had Graves' ophthalmopathy and roughly 57 had stable Graves' hyperthyroidism. Prospective prediction of ophthalmopathy was tested in an independent validation cohort of under 20 hyperthyroidism patients and 17 patients who later progressed to ophthalmopathy. For training and testing, the 80 to 100 patients in the discovery cohort were randomly divided in a 7:3 ratio. In about 6 Graves' hyperthyroidism patients, the study also compared T-cell repertoires from thyroid tissue with T-cell repertoires from blood. After blood sampling, hyperthyroidism patients were treated with methimazole at a starting dose of 30 mg daily, and ophthalmopathy patients were treated with high-dose intravenous methylprednisolone. TCR Vbeta CDR3 sequencing of some 140 peripheral blood samples (fewer than 45 ophthalmopathy, 75 hyperthyroidism and roughly 17 progressor patients) is reported in the paper. Beyond this particular receptor, the publication reports: No statistical method was used to fix the sample size in advance, and group allocation was not hidden from the investigators. In validation, the model predicted progression to ophthalmopathy with approximately 71% sensitivity and 72.22% specificity, a median of about 6.7 months before onset. A model built on a 13 V-J signature distinguished ophthalmopathy from stable hyperthyroidism, reaching roughly 88% sensitivity and approximately 83% specificity in cross-validation and 80%/75% in testing. Most expanded thyroid clonotypes (frequency above 0.001) were also detected in blood, a finding suggesting that blood repertoires may reflect thyroid immune responses.

The TCR beta CDR3 regions were amplified from the RNA transcripts. A first-round RT-PCR of the TCR CDR3 used the HTBI primer set with the Qiagen OneStep RT-PCR kit. A second multiplex PCR round built the libraries, followed by size selection and purification. The libraries were sequenced on an Illumina HiSeq2000 using paired-end 100 bp reads. The paper's data handling went like this. SOAPnuke was used to process the raw data, throwing out any read that contained adapters or uncalled bases, had a mean Phred below 15, or lacked an exact constant-primer or identifier match. COPE v1.2.5 was used to merge high-quality paired reads, and clonotypes were defined as unique nucleotide sequences. MiTCR v1.1 was used to align clonotypes to the IMGT TRBV, TRBD and TRBJ reference segments. The analysis was restricted to V-J combinations with a frequency above 0.0001, which together covered 99% to 99.2% of the repertoires. The TCS score was defined as F50 (clonal expansion) divided by E x V (chaos), with BLOSUM62-based TCRdist calculated between CDR3 peptides within each V-J. Welch's t-statistics and random forest reduced around 520 V-J features to 13, which were used in a naive Bayes classifier (R e1071). TCRdb's own reprocessing of the public reads used fastp at Q25 and MiXCR and kept productive beta chains. One record per CDR3 amino acid sequence lists the most common genes and DNA. Clone size and V and J calls follow TCRdb, not the original study. This sample gives about 740,000 distinct CDR3 sequences in total; approximately 14% of them show up just once. Roughly 10% of the sample lies in the top ten.

Comments on this clonotype: Its cognate antigen has yet to be identified. Per-base quality was not reported, and no clone a single base away is much larger than it.

Stable Graves' hyperthyroidism was defined as the absence of progression to ophthalmopathy over 18 months of follow-up. The hyperthyroidism patients were between 18 and 65 years old and newly diagnosed, with a disease duration of less than 2 months. Any patient with an uncontrolled infection, another autoimmune disease, pregnancy or lactation was excluded. Diagnoses were established on the basis of clinical symptoms, serum thyroxine and TRAb, thyroid ultrasound, and orbital computed tomography. Ficoll-Paque density gradient centrifugation was used to isolate PBMCs from about 10 ml of fresh peripheral blood. Total RNA was extracted with Trizol reagent, and quality was checked on an Agilent 2100 Bioanalyzer. Inclusive of the bounding cysteine and phenylalanine, the CDR3 is 17 residues long. Only the CDR3 DNA is retained, 51 bases long and in frame from the first base. Clipping removes 7 bases from V and 0 bases from J, with 12 as the unmatched junction base count. The CDR1 and CDR2 encoded by the germline V gene are MNHNS and SASEGT.

Recombination linked TRBV6-1 to TRBJ2-3; 8 central bases correspond to TRBD2. The source of this sequence is a woman aged 18-29 years with Graves' hyperthyroidism. Sequenced sample: blood. The CDR3 protein sequence reads: CASTLGTRRSSTDTQYF. The DNA sequence is TGTGCCAGCACCCTCGGGACTAGAAGATCTAGCACAGATACGCAGTATTTT.